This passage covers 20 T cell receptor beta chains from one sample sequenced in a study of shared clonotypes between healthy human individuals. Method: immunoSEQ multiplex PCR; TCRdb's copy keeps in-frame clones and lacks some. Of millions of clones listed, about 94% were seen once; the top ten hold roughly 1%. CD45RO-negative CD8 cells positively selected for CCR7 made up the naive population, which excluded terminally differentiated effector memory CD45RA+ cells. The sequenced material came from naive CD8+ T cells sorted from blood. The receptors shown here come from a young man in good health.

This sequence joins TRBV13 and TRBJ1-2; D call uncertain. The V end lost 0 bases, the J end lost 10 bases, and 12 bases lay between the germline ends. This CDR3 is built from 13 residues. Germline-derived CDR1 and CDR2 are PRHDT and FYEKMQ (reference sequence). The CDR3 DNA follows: TGTGCCAGCAGCTTAGGTATGCCACCTCCCTACACCTTC. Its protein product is CASSLGMPPPYTF.

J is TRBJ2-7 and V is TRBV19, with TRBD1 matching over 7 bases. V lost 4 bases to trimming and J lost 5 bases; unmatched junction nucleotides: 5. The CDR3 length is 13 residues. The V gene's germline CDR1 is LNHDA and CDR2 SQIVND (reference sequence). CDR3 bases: TGTGCCAGTAGTACTAGACAGGGCGACGAGCAGTACTTC. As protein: CASSTRQGDEQYF.

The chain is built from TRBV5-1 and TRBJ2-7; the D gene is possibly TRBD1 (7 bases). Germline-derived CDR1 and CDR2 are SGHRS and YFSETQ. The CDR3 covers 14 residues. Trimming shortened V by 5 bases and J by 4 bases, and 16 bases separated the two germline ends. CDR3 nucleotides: TGCGCCAGCAGTTGGCGGGACAGCGGGTACGAGCAGTACTTC. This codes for CASSWRDSGYEQYF.

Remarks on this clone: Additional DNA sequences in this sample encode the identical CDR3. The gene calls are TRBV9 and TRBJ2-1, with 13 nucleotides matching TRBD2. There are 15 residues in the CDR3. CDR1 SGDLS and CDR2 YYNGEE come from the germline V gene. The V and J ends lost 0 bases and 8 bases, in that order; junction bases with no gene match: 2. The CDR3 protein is CASSVGTSGGDEQFF. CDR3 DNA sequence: TGTGCCAGCAGCGTAGGGACTAGCGGGGGCGATGAGCAGTTCTTC.

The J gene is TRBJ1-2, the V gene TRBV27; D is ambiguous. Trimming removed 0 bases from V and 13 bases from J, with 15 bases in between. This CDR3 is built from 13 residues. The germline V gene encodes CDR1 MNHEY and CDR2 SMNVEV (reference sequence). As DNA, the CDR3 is TGTGCCAGCAGTTTATCTAATGTAGGGTTACGCACCTTC. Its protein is CASSLSNVGLRTF.

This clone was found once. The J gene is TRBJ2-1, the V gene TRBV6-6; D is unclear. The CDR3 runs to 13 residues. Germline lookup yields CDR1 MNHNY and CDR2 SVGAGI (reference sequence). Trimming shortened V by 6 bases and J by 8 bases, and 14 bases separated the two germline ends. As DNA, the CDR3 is TGTGCCAGCAGCCCCTACCGAGTCGATGAGCAGTTCTTC. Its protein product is CASSPYRVDEQFF.

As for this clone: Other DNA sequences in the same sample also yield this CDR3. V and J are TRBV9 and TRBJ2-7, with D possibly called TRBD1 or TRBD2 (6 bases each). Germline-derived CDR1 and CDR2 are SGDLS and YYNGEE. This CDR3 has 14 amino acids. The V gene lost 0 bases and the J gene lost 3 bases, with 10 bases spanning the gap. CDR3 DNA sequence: TGTGCCAGCAGCGTAGACGGGGGCCTCTACGAGCAGTACTTC. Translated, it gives CASSVDGGLYEQYF.

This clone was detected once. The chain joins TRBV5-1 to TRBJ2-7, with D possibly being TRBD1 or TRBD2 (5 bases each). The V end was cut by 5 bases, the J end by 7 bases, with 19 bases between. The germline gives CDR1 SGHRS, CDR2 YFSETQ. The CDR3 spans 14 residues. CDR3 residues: CASSMIGAHLEQYF. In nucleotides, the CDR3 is TGCGCCAGCAGTATGATCGGGGCCCATCTGGAGCAGTACTTC.

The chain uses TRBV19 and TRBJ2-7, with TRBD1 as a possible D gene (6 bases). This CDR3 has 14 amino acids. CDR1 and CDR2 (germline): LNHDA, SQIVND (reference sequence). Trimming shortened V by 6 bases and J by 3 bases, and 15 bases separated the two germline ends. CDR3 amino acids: CASRWKGGSYEQYF. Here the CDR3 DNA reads TGTGCCAGTAGGTGGAAAGGGGGTAGCTACGAGCAGTACTTC.

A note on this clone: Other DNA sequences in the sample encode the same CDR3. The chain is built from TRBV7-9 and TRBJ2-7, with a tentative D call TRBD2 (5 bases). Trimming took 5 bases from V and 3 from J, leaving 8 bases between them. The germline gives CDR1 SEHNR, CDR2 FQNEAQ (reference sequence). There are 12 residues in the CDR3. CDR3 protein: CASSPTSYEQYF. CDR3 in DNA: TGTGCCAGCAGCCCCACTAGCTACGAGCAGTACTTC.

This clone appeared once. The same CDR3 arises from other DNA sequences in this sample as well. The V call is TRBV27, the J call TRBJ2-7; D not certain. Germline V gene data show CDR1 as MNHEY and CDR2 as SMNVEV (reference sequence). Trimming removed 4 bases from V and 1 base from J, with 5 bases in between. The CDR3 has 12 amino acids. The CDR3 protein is CASSSNSYEQYF. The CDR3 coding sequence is TGTGCCAGCAGTTCAAATTCCTACGAGCAGTACTTC.

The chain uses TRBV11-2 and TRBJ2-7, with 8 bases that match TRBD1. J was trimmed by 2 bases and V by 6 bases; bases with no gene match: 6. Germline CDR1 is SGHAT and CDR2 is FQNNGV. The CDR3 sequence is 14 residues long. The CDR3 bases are TGTGCCAGCAGGTCCGGGACAGGAACCTACGAGCAGTACTTC. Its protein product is CASRSGTGTYEQYF.

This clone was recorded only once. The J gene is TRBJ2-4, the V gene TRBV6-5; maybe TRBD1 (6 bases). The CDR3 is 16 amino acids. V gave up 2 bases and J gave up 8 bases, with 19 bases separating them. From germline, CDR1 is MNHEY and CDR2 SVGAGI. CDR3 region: CASSYTYSGVVYIQYF. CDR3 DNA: TGTGCCAGCAGTTACACCTATTCAGGGGTCGTGTACATTCAGTACTTC.

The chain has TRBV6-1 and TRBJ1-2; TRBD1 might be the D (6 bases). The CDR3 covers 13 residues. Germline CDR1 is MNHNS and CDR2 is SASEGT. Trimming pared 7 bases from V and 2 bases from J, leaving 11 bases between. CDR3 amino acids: CASIGQPNYGYTF. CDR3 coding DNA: TGTGCCAGCATTGGACAGCCAAACTATGGCTACACCTTC.

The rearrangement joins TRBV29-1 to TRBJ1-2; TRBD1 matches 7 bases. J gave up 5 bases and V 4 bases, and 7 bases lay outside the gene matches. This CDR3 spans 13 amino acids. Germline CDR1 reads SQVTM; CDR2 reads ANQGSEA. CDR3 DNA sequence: TGCAGCGTTGTAAGGGACAGCAAATATGGCTACACCTTC. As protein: CSVVRDSKYGYTF.

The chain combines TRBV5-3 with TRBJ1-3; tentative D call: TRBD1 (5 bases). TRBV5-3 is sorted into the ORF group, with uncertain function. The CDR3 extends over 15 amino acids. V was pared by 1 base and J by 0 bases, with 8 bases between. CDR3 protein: CARSLLQVSGNTIYF. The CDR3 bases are TGTGCCAGAAGCTTGTTACAGGTCTCTGGAAACACCATATATTTT.

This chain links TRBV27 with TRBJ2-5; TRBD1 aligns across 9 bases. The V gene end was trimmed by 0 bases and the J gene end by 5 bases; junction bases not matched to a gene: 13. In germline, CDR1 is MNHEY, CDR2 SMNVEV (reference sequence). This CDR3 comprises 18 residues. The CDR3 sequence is CASSLSPGTGRFTETQYF. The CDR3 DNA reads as TGTGCCAGCAGTTTATCACCCGGGACAGGGAGGTTTACCGAGACCCAGTACTTC.

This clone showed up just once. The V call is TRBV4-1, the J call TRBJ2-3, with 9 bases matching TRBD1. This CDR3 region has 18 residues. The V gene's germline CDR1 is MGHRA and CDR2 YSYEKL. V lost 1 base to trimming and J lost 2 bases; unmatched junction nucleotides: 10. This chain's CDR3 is CASSQAGTGLDFTDTQYF. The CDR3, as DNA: TGCGCCAGCAGCCAAGCCGGGACAGGGTTGGACTTCACAGATACGCAGTATTTT.

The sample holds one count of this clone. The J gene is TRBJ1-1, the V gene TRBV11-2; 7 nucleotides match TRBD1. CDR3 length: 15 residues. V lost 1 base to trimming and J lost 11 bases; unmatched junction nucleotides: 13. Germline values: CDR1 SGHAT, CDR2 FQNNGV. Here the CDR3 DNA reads TGTGCCAGCAGCTTAGTCCCTCGGGGCCAGGGGGTGGCTTTCTTT. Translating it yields CASSLVPRGQGVAFF. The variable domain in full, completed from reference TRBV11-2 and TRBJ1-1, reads EAGVAQSPRYKIIEKRQSVAFWCNPISGHATLYWYQQILGQGPKLLIQFQNNGVVDDSQLPKDRFSAERLKGVDSTLKIQPAKLEDSAVYLCASSLVPRGQGVAFFGQGTRLTVV.

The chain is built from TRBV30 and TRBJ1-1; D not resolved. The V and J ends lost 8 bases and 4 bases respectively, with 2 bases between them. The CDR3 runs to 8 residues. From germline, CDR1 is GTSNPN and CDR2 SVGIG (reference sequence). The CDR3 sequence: CALTEAFF. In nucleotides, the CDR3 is TGTGCCCTCACTGAAGCTTTCTTT.